This T cell receptor (beta chain) derives from a study of cytomegalovirus exposure and HLA in healthy donors. Whole-study results and caveats: Being indistinguishable, some V segments were excluded, TRBV6-2 and TRBV6-3 among them.

Both 60 Vbeta primers and 13 Jbeta primers went into the PCR. Some clones are missing from TCRdb's copy, which holds only in-frame ones; the method was immunoSEQ multiplex PCR. The repertoire holds around 190,000 clones, over 60% seen once, with more than 4% in the top ten. Worth noting for this clone: No antigen is known for it.

The CDR3 loop spans 13 amino acids. Germline CDR1 and CDR2: MNHEY and SVGAGI. Trimming cost V 4 bases and J 8 bases, with 14 bases left between them. The chain recombines TRBV6-5 with TRBJ1-2, with D hard to call. The TCR originated in a man aged 30 to 45 in good health and CMV-seropositive. Sequencing used PBMCs. Here the CDR3 DNA reads TGTGCCAGCAGTTTAACGGGTCCGGGGGGCTACACCTTC. It specifies CASSLTGPGGYTF.